These 9 T cell receptor beta chains originate from one sample sequenced in a study of T cells in Graves' hyperthyroidism and ophthalmopathy. RNA transcripts provided the source from which TCR beta CDR3 regions were amplified. The HTBI set primed first-round TCR CDR3 RT-PCR. TCRdb reanalysed the multiplex PCR reads using MiXCR and keeps one entry per CDR3 protein. The sample consists of about 410,000 distinct CDR3 sequences, about 15% of them appearing once. The source material was blood. These receptors were obtained from a man younger than 35 with Graves' ophthalmopathy.

This clonotype was recorded many times. The genes are TRBV10-3 and TRBJ1-2; TRBD1 is a possible D gene (5 bases). CDR3 length: 13 residues. V lost 6 bases and J lost 4, with 12 bases in between. Germline V gives CDR1 ENHRY, CDR2 SYGVKD. CDR3 amino acids: CAIRRDGSYGYTF. For the CDR3, the DNA is TGTGCCATCAGGAGGGACGGATCCTATGGCTACACCTTC.

The V call is TRBV12-3 or TRBV12-4, the J call TRBJ2-7, with TRBD2 identical over 14 bases. There are 17 residues in the CDR3. The junction had 5 bases not matched to a gene; V was cut back by 4 bases and J by 0 bases. The CDR3 DNA reads as TGTGCCAGCAGTTCCCCGGGACTAGCGGGAGCCTCCTACGAGCAGTACTTC. Translation gives CASSSPGLAGASYEQYF.

The chain has TRBV19 and TRBJ1-2; D is possibly TRBD1 (6 bases). V was trimmed by 2 bases and J by 7 bases, leaving 17 bases between them. This CDR3 region has 15 residues. CDR1 and CDR2 from the germline V gene are LNHDA and SQIVND (reference sequence). This CDR3 is CASSINLAGAGGYTF. In DNA form, the CDR3 reads TGTGCCAGTAGTATAAATCTCGCAGGGGCAGGTGGCTACACCTTC.

This clonotype was recorded a few times. This sequence joins TRBV9 and TRBJ2-4; D is unresolved. The germline V gene has CDR1 SGDLS and CDR2 YYNGEE. CDR3 length: 13 amino acids. Deletions cut 0 bases from V and 13 bases from J, with 14 bases between. The chain's CDR3 is CASSVDVTSKQYF. The CDR3 DNA is TGTGCCAGCAGCGTAGACGTGACAAGTAAACAGTACTTC.

In its sample, this clonotype was seen many times. The CDR3 coding sequence is TGTGCCAGCAGTTTATTCGGGGAGAAGCAGTTCTTC. This gives the protein CASSLFGEKQFF. V is TRBV27 and J is TRBJ2-1; the D gene is possibly TRBD2 (5 bases). Between the trimmed V and J ends, which lost 1 base and 11 bases, there was a span of 9 bases. The CDR3 sequence is 12 residues long. CDR1 and CDR2 (germline): MNHEY, SMNVEV (reference sequence).

As regards this clonotype: The junction differs from germline at one of its ends, possibly a read error. J is TRBJ2-7 and V is TRBV9; TRBD2 aligns across 10 bases. CDR3 length equals 15 residues. Germline lookup yields CDR1 SGDLS and CDR2 YYNGEE. CDR3 sequence: CASSVEPSGSYEQCF. CDR3 in DNA: TGTGCCAGCAGCGTAGAACCTAGCGGGAGTTACGAGCAGTGCTTC.

This clonotype showed up just once. A much larger clonotype is one base distant, so this may be a read error. V is TRBV29-1 and J is TRBJ1-2; 8 positions agree with TRBD1. The V gene's germline CDR1 is SQVTM and CDR2 ANQGSEA. The CDR3 covers 12 residues. CDR3 in DNA: TGCGGCTCCGGACAGGGCGACTATGGCTACACCTTC. Amino acids: CGSGQGDYGYTF.

This clonotype was counted ten times or more. This sequence joins TRBV20-1 and TRBJ1-1; 7 bases map to TRBD1. V dropped 5 bases and J dropped 0; count of bases not matched to a gene: 3. The length of the CDR3 is 13 residues. Germline V gene lookup returns CDR1 DFQATT and CDR2 SNEGSKA (reference sequence). The CDR3 protein is CSAPGTVNTEAFF. CDR3 nucleotide sequence: TGCAGTGCTCCCGGGACAGTGAACACTGAAGCTTTCTTT.

This clonotype was seen many times. The CDR3 DNA is TGTGCCAGCAGCTCAGAGGGGACAGGGACCTACGAGCAGTACTTC. Residues: CASSSEGTGTYEQYF. This chain connects TRBV13 to TRBJ2-7, with 9 bases lining up with TRBD1. Unmatched junction bases numbered 6, after V lost 4 bases and J lost 2 bases. Germline V gives CDR1 PRHDT, CDR2 FYEKMQ (reference sequence). This CDR3 contains 15 residues. Looking up the rest from reference TRBV13 and TRBJ2-7 gives the full variable domain: AAGVIQSPRHLIKEKRETATLKCYPIPRHDTVYWYQQGPGQDPQFLISFYEKMQSDKGSIPDRFSAQQFSDYHSELNMSSLELGDSALYFCASSSEGTGTYEQYFGPGTRLTVT.